This T cell receptor beta chain derives from a study of blood T cell repertoires in COVID-19 (dated by TCRdb to the early 2020s). Regarding the study in general: Samples covering the acute and convalescent phases of COVID-19 were provided by collaborators in the United States, Italy and Spain. The prospective study material was composed of cDNA or gDNA derived from T cells, B-cell-depleted T cells, or PBMCs. Subjects who had been exposed to COVID-19, were actively infected with it, or had recovered from it provided the deeply sampled blood TCRbeta repertoires that made up the dataset. A freely available public database, intended as a resource for researchers studying the immune response to SARS-CoV-2, is where the repertoires were released. Samples were obtained from the ongoing ImmuneRACE study (first 160 participants) and from some 1,200 subjects provided by 6 global collaborators. Sample metadata almost always included a de-identified subject ID, COVID-19 status, age in years and sex. Where available, HLA class I and class II types were obtained from metadata supplied by the sample provider rather than from assay-based typing.

Collaborating institutions collected whole blood in K2EDTA tubes following their own protocols. For TCRbeta analysis, collaborators shipped samples as frozen whole blood, isolated PBMCs, or DNA extracted from either of those sample types. Beyond this particular receptor, the publication reports: How much clinical and demographic metadata was included differed by source and by participant, and the metadata was provided uncurated.

TCRbeta CDR3 regions were amplified from genomic DNA using the immunoSEQ Assay, a bias-controlled multiplex PCR. In the authors' own workflow: Within the assay, amplification of reference gene primers was used to estimate how many nucleated cells each sample contained. To quantify the absolute abundance of each unique TCRbeta CDR3 rearrangement, sequence reads were collapsed and filtered. For each sample, productive Simpson clonality was calculated as the square root of Simpson's diversity index over productive rearrangements. Imported from immuneACCESS, the table was reduced by TCRdb to in-frame sequences with V and J called. These copies leave out some clones; in studies compared against another copy, an unresolved V gene accounts for under half, and the cause of the remainder is not known. V, J and clone size derive from that table, while D and trimming were established from the DNA sequence. The sample table lists under 120,000 clones, approximately 81% of them with a count of one. The ten largest make up 2.1% of the sample.

About this clone itself: There is no known antigen for this receptor. The input lacks base qualities; no much larger clone sits a single base away.

CDR1 and CDR2 are drawn from the germline V gene: SGHNT, YENEEA. Clipping removes 1 base from V and 0 bases from J, with 9 as the unmatched junction base count. From the cysteine through the phenylalanine, the CDR3 covers 19 amino acids. Only the CDR3 DNA stays, 57 bases, in frame from base 1. The source of this sequence is a human donor in a cohort sampled during active COVID-19. The sample comprised peripheral blood. The receptor chain draws on TRBV11-3 and TRBJ2-3; 11 bases in the middle match TRBD2. The CDR3 loop reads CASSLGAASGGTSTDTQYF. The nucleotide sequence is given as TGTGCCAGCAGCTTAGGTGCGGCTAGCGGGGGGACTAGCACAGATACGCAGTATTTT.